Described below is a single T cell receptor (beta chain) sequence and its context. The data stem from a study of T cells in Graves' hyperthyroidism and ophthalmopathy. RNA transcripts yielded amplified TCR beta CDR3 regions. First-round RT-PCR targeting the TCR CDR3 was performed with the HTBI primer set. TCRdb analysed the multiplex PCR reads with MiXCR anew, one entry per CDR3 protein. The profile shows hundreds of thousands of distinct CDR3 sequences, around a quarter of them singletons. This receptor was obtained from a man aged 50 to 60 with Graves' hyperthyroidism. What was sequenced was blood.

This chain's CDR3 is CASSRDRPGEQYF. The CDR3 coding sequence is TGTGCCAGCAGCCGAGACAGGCCCGGAGAGCAGTACTTC. The V gene is TRBV4-2, the J gene TRBJ2-7; D is possibly TRBD1 (6 bases). V lost 4 bases and J 7 bases, leaving 14 bases between the germline ends. The CDR3 runs 13 residues. CDR1 LGHNA and CDR2 YNFKEQ come from the germline V gene.